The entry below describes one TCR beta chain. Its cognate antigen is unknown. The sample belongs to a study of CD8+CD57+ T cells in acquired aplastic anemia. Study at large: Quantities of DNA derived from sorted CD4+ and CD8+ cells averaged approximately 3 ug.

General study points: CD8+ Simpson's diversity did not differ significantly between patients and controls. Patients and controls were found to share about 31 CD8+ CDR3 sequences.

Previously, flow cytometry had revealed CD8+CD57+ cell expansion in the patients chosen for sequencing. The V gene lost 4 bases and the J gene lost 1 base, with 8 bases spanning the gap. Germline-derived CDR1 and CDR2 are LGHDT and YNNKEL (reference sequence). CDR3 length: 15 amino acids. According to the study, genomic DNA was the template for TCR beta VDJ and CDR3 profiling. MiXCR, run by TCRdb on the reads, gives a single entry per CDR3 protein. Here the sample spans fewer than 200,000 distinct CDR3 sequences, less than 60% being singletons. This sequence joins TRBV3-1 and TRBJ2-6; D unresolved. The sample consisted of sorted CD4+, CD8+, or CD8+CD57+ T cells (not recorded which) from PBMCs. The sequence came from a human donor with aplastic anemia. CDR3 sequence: CASSPTWSGANVLTF. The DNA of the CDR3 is TGTGCCAGCAGCCCCACGTGGTCTGGGGCCAACGTCCTGACTTTC.